The source of this T cell receptor (beta chain) is a study of human T cells and chemical hapten exposure. CDR3 size: 16 residues. V lost 5 bases, J lost 5 bases, and 8 bases stayed unmatched. Germline CDR1 is SGHTA and CDR2 is FQGNSA. Time point noted: pre-sensitization, week 0. Treatment specified: therapeutic diphenylcyclopropenone sensitization with weekly scalp DPC. This clonotype was found many times. Its antigen is unidentified. The study's findings and limits: The number of TCRs above 1 in 1000 frequency did not change after DPC sensitization.

TCRdb re-called the RACE reads through MiXCR, storing one row per CDR3 protein. The sample lists 80,000 to 95,000 distinct CDR3 sequences; 8% to 10% were seen once. This TCR came from a woman in her forties with alopecia areata. Some clones in this sample may be carry-over from other donors' samples. The specimen was whole blood, collected in connection with sensitization to the hapten diphenylcyclopropenone (DPC). The chain combines TRBV7-2 with TRBJ2-5; 13 nucleotides agree with TRBD2. The CDR3 is CASSHPGLAGLETQYF. The CDR3 DNA reads as TGTGCCAGCAGCCATCCGGGACTAGCGGGGCTGGAGACCCAGTACTTC. Variable domain in full (rest from reference TRBV7-2 and TRBJ2-5): GAGVSQSPSNKVTEKGKDVELRCDPISGHTALYWYRQSLGQGLEFLIYFQGNSAPDKSGLPSDRFSAERTGGSVSTLTIQRTQQEDSAVYLCASSHPGLAGLETQYFGPGTRLLVL.